This T cell receptor beta chain was identified in a study of blood T cell repertoires in COVID-19. The wider study: Sites across the United States, Italy and Spain contributed samples from acute and convalescent COVID-19. In each case, the material was cDNA or gDNA derived from T cells, B-cell-depleted T cells, or PBMCs.

Germline V gene data show CDR1 as WNHNN and CDR2 as SYGVQD (reference sequence). The ends lost 6 bases at V and 0 bases at J; junction bases unmatched: 11. This CDR3 contains 18 residues. Data came from immunoSEQ multiplex PCR; TCRdb stores just in-frame clones and leaves some out. The profile shows under 85,000 clones, over 75% of them singletons. The V gene is TRBV10-1, the J gene TRBJ2-3; 11 bases map to TRBD2. The clonotype was recovered from a man in his fifties or sixties with acute or convalescent COVID-19. The material sequenced was peripheral blood. The CDR3 spells CASSRGTSGRTSTDTQYF. The CDR3 nucleotides read TGCGCCAGCAGCCGAGGGACTAGCGGACGGACTAGCACAGATACGCAGTATTTT.